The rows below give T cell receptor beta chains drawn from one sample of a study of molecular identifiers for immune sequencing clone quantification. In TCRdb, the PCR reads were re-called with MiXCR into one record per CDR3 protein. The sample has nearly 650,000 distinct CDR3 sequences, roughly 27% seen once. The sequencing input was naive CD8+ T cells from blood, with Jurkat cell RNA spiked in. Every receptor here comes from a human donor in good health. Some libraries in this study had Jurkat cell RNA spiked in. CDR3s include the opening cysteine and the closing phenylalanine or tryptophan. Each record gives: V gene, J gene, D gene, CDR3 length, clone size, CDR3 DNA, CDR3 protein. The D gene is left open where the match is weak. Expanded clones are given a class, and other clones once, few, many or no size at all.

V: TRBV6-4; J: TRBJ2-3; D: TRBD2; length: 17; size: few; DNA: TGTGCCAGCAGTGCCACTCCGGGACTAGCGGGAGGAAATACGCAGTATTTT; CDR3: CASSATPGLAGGNTQYF
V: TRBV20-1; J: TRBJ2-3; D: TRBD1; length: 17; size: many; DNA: TGCAGTGCTTCTATCCGGGACAGAGATAGTCTCACAGATACGCAGTATTTT; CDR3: CSASIRDRDSLTDTQYF
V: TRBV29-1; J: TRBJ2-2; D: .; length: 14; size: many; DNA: TGCAGCGTTGCCTTTGCCGCGAACACCGGGGAGCTGTTTTTT; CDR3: CSVAFAANTGELFF
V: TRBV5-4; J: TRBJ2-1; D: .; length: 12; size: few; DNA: TGTGCCAGCAGCTCCCAGTTGGGTGAGCAGTTCTTC; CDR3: CASSSQLGEQFF
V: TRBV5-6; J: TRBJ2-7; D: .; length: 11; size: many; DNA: TGTGCCAGCAGCGCCGGGGACGAGCAGTACTTC; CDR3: CASSAGDEQYF
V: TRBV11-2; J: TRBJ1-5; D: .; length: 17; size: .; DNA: TGTGCCAGCAGCTTCTCCTCCAGGGACTATAGCAATCAGCCCCAGCATTTT; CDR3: CASSFSSRDYSNQPQHF
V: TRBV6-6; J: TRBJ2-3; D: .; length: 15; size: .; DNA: TGTGCCAGCAGTTACCTAGCTTCTATCACAGATACGCAGTATTTT; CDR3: CASSYLASITDTQYF
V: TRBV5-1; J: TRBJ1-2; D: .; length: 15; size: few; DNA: TGCGCCAGCAGCTCAAGCGAACAGGGAACGAATGGCTACACCTTC; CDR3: CASSSSEQGTNGYTF
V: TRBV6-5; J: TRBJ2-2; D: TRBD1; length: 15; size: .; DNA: TGTGCCAGCAGTCAACCGGGACAGCCGAGCGGGGAGCTGTTTTTT; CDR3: CASSQPGQPSGELFF
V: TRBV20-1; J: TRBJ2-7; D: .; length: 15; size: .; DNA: TGCAGTGCCCCGATCAGTCCGAGGAGCTCCTACGAGCAGTACTTC; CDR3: CSAPISPRSSYEQYF
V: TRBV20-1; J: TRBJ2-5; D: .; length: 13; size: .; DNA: TGCAGTGCTAGATCAAAAAAATCGGAGACCCAGTACTTC; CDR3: CSARSKKSETQYF
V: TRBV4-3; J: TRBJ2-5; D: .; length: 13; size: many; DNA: TGCGCCAGCAGCCAAGATGAGGGATGGACCCAGTACTTC; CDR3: CASSQDEGWTQYF
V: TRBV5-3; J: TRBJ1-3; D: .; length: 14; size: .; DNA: TGTGCCAGCAGCTCCGGGACGATTGGAAACACCATATATTTT; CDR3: CASSSGTIGNTIYF
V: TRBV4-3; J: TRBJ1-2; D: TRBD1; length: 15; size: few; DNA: TGCGCCAGCAGCCAACGACAGGGGGGTAACTATGGCTACACCTTC; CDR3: CASSQRQGGNYGYTF
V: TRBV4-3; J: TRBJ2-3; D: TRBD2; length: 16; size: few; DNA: TGCGCCAGCAGCCAAGAATTAGCGGGGGGTTCAGATACGCAGTATTTT; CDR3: CASSQELAGGSDTQYF
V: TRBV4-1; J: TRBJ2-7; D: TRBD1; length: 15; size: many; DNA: TGCGCCAGCAGCCATCAAGGGGACAGCTTCTACGAGCAGTACTTC; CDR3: CASSHQGDSFYEQYF
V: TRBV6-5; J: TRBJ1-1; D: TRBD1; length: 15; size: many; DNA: TGTGCCAGCAGTTACGGGACAGGATTGAACACTGAAGCTTTCTTT; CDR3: CASSYGTGLNTEAFF
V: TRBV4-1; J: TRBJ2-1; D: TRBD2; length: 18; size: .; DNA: TGCGCCAGCAGCCAAGACCCGTCTGGGAGCGGGGGGCCCTATGAGCAGTTCTTC; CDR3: CASSQDPSGSGGPYEQFF
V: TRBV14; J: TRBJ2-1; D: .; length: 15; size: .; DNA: TGTGCCAGCAGCCAGGTAGAGAGCTCCTACAATGAGCAGTTCTTC; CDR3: CASSQVESSYNEQFF
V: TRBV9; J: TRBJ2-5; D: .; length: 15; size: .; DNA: TGTGCCGGCAGCTCAGGGCCGGGACCAGAGGAGACCCAGTACTTC; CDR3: CAGSSGPGPEETQYF